The present entry profiles one T cell receptor (beta chain) with its context. Its cognate antigen is unknown. PCR used 60 Vbeta primers and 13 Jbeta primers. Clones were sequenced by immunoSEQ multiplex PCR, and TCRdb holds only the in-frame ones, with some missing. Altogether about 140,000 clones are present, about 68% being singletons, with the ten largest covering 1.5% to 2%. This entry belongs to a study of cytomegalovirus exposure and HLA in healthy donors. Study in general: Some 85 million unique TCRs from HLA-typed donors were held in an early data release. Notes on the study in general: Under in vitro conditions, three CMV-associated chains were confirmed as specific for CMV antigens. Follow-up analysis later connected one missense variant in DCLRE1C with trimming of TCR beta V- and J-genes.

This CDR3 region has 14 residues. V was trimmed by 5 bases and J by 3 bases, leaving 14 bases between them. The germline gives CDR1 WNHNN, CDR2 SYGVQD (reference sequence). The rearrangement uses TRBV10-1 and TRBJ2-7; TRBD2 is a possible D gene (6 bases). The sample taken for sequencing was PBMCs. This TCR was sampled from a human donor in good health. CDR3 loop: CASSHRDLGYEQYF. The CDR3 bases are TGCGCCAGCAGTCACCGGGACTTGGGCTACGAGCAGTACTTC.